This T cell receptor beta chain originates from a study of blood T cell repertoires in COVID-19. Overall study context: Researchers got acute and convalescent COVID-19 samples from the United States, Italy and Spain.

TCRdb keeps only in-frame clones here, not all; method: immunoSEQ multiplex PCR. The sample carries approximately 290,000 clones, more than 80% recorded once. This CDR3 comprises 14 residues. V shed 10 bases and J shed 1 base, with 14 bases lying between them. Germline CDR1 is MNHEY and CDR2 is SMNVEV (reference sequence). The receptor was derived from a woman in her twenties or thirties who had recovered from COVID-19. Material: PBMCs or T cells enriched from blood (not recorded which). This chain uses TRBV27 with TRBJ1-3, with D unresolved. Here the CDR3 DNA reads TGTGCCACCAAAGGCGGGAGTTCTGGAAACACCATATATTTT. It codes for CATKGGSSGNTIYF.